These 22 T cell receptor beta chains were sequenced from one sample in a study of shared clonotypes between healthy human individuals. Produced via immunoSEQ multiplex PCR; TCRdb's table is partial and in-frame only. The sample lists about 380,000 clones; just over 95% were seen once. Material: memory CD8+ T cells sorted from blood. The subset here: CD45RO+ cells pooled with CCR7-negative TemRA cells. The receptor set was obtained from a man aged 25-45 years in good health.

V gene TRBV4-1 combines with J gene TRBJ1-3; TRBD1 aligns across 11 bases. The CDR3 sequence is 17 residues long. Germline V gene lookup returns CDR1 MGHRA and CDR2 YSYEKL. V was pared by 0 bases and J by 0 bases, with 1 base of the junction left unmatched. The CDR3 bases are TGCGCCAGCAGCCAAGAGGGGACAGGGGGCTCTGGAAACACCATATATTTT. Amino acid sequence: CASSQEGTGGSGNTIYF.

The rearrangement links TRBV11-2 to TRBJ2-1; weak D call: TRBD2 (5 bases). This CDR3 is built from 12 residues. Germline V gene sequence: CDR1 SGHAT, CDR2 FQNNGV. Trimming took 1 base from V and 7 from J, leaving 5 bases between them. CDR3 sequence reads: CASSLGENEQFF. In DNA form, the CDR3 reads TGTGCCAGCAGCTTAGGGGAGAATGAGCAGTTCTTC.

In this sample, this clone turned up once. The chain recombines TRBV5-1 with TRBJ1-1, with 7 bases matching TRBD1. This CDR3 contains 13 residues. V dropped 5 bases and J dropped 4; count of bases not matched to a gene: 5. The germline V gene has CDR1 SGHRS and CDR2 YFSETQ. The CDR3 coding sequence is TGCGCCAGCAGGACCTCAGGGGGCACTGAAGCTTTCTTT. This sequence encodes CASRTSGGTEAFF.

This clone is a singleton in its sample. The chain combines TRBV2 with TRBJ2-4, with D possibly called TRBD1 or TRBD2 (5 bases each). V dropped 8 bases and J dropped 2 bases, with 10 bases sitting between them. CDR3 size: 13 residues. Germline V gene sequence: CDR1 SNHLY, CDR2 FYNNEI. CDR3 region: CASGPGPKNIQYF. In DNA form, the CDR3 reads TGTGCCAGCGGTCCGGGGCCCAAAAACATTCAGTACTTC.

This chain joins TRBV7-8 and TRBJ2-1; TRBD2 matches 14 bases. J was trimmed by 5 bases and V by 2 bases; bases with no gene match: 11. Germline CDR1 SGHVS, CDR2 FQNEAQ. The CDR3 is made up of 19 amino acids. This CDR3 reads CASSLPSGLAGEAHNEQFF. The DNA of the CDR3 is TGTGCCAGCAGCTTACCTTCGGGACTAGCGGGAGAAGCCCACAATGAGCAGTTCTTC.

The V call is TRBV4-2, the J call TRBJ2-7, with D perhaps matching TRBD1 (9 bases). Germline-derived CDR1 and CDR2 are LGHNA and YNFKEQ. V lost 4 bases and J lost 4, with 17 bases in between. The CDR3 length is 15 residues. The CDR3 DNA follows: TGTGCCAGCAGCCGGACAGGGGAGCGGGAGTACGAGCAGTACTTC. This gives the protein CASSRTGEREYEQYF.

The chain links TRBV5-1 to TRBJ2-3; 7 nucleotides line up with TRBD1. The CDR3 extends over 15 amino acids. The V gene's germline CDR1 is SGHRS and CDR2 YFSETQ. V shed 6 bases, J shed 1 base, and the junction held 8 bases outside the gene matches. The CDR3 loop is CASTTDREGTDTQYF. DNA of the CDR3: TGCGCCAGCACGACCGACAGGGAAGGCACAGATACGCAGTATTTT.

The CDR3 loop reads CASSLLLAGAPGRQFF. In DNA form, the CDR3 reads TGCGCCAGCAGCCTTCTACTAGCGGGAGCCCCCGGAAGGCAGTTCTTC. The chain uses TRBV4-1 and TRBJ2-1; TRBD2 agrees at 11 bases. CDR3 size: 16 residues. The V segment lost 4 bases and the J segment 12 bases; nucleotides outside the gene matches: 14. The germline CDR1 and CDR2 sequences are MGHRA and YSYEKL.

V gene TRBV6-1 combines with J gene TRBJ2-7, with TRBD2 as a possible D gene (5 bases). V was shortened by 8 bases and J by 2 bases, with 13 bases between the two germline ends. Germline CDR1 reads MNHNS; CDR2 reads SASEGT. The CDR3 has 13 residues. The chain's CDR3 is CASLKDLPYEQYF. The DNA of the CDR3 is TGTGCCAGCCTAAAGGACTTGCCCTACGAGCAGTACTTC.

The V gene is TRBV14, the J gene TRBJ2-1, with 8 bases matching TRBD2. The ends lost 6 bases at V and 7 bases at J; junction bases unmatched: 8. Looked up from germline, CDR1 is SGHDN and CDR2 is FVKESK. This CDR3 has 14 residues. DNA for the CDR3: TGTGCCAGCAGTCCACCGGGACTAGGGAATGAGCAGTTCTTC. Translation: CASSPPGLGNEQFF.

Of note for this clone: Sequence at one end of the junction differs from germline and may be a read error. The chain is built from TRBV30 and TRBJ1-1, with D perhaps matching TRBD1 (5 bases). Per germline, CDR1 GTSNPN and CDR2 SVGIG (reference sequence). This CDR3 spans 14 amino acids. The CDR3 DNA reads as TGTGCCCGGAGTAGGTATCCGGGGGGGACTGAAGCTTTCTTT. This sequence encodes CARSRYPGGTEAFF.

As concerns this clone: Other DNA sequences in this specimen translate into the identical CDR3. The chain combines TRBV4-1 with TRBJ2-7, with D uncertain. The V and J ends lost 3 bases and 0 bases respectively, with 9 bases between them. Germline V CDR1 and CDR2: MGHRA, YSYEKL. This CDR3 has 14 amino acids. The CDR3 sequence is CASSQLRFSYEQYF. Here the CDR3 DNA reads TGCGCCAGCAGCCAGCTTCGATTCTCCTACGAGCAGTACTTC.

The chain couples TRBV10-2 to TRBJ1-1, with a weak D call TRBD1 (5 bases). Germline assignment: CDR1 WSHSY and CDR2 SAAADI. CDR3 length: 16 amino acids. V was shortened by 3 bases and J by 0 bases, with 14 bases between the two germline ends. DNA for the CDR3: TGCGCCAGCAGTGAAAGTCGGGCCAGGGTGAACACTGAAGCTTTCTTT. It translates to CASSESRARVNTEAFF.

This clone was observed a few times. This specimen includes other DNA sequences encoding the same CDR3. The gene calls are TRBV19 and TRBJ1-1, with D perhaps matching TRBD1 (6 bases). Germline V gene data show CDR1 as LNHDA and CDR2 as SQIVND (reference sequence). The CDR3 has 13 amino acids. The V gene lost 2 bases and the J gene lost 4 bases, with 8 bases spanning the gap. As DNA, the CDR3 is TGTGCCAGTAGTATAAGAGGGGGCACTGAAGCTTTCTTT. It yields the protein CASSIRGGTEAFF.

V gene TRBV30 combines with J gene TRBJ2-2; D unclear. From germline, CDR1 is GTSNPN and CDR2 SVGIG (reference sequence). The CDR3 is 14 amino acids. Trimming removed 0 bases at V and 1 base at J, with 6 bases between. CDR3 in amino acids: CAWSVTGNTGELFF. CDR3 nucleotides: TGTGCCTGGAGTGTTACGGGGAACACCGGGGAGCTGTTTTTT.

In its sample, this clone was seen once. The J gene is TRBJ2-7, the V gene TRBV30, with 7 bases identical to TRBD2. The V gene end was trimmed by 5 bases and the J gene end by 5 bases; junction bases not matched to a gene: 9. The length of the CDR3 is 13 residues. Germline CDR1 GTSNPN, CDR2 SVGIG (reference sequence). Here the CDR3 reads CAWVGTTGNEQYF. The CDR3 coding sequence is TGTGCCTGGGTAGGGACTACGGGCAACGAGCAGTACTTC. The full variable domain, completed using reference TRBV30 and TRBJ2-7, is SQTIHQWPATLVQPVGSPLSLECTVEGTSNPNLYWYRQAAGRGLQLLFYSVGIGQISSEVPQNLSASRPQDRQFILSSKKLLLSDSGFYLCAWVGTTGNEQYFGPGTRLTVT.

The chain recombines TRBV2 with TRBJ2-7, with 7 nucleotides matching TRBD2. V shed 3 bases and J 0 bases; nucleotides not matched to a gene: 2. In germline, CDR1 is SNHLY, CDR2 FYNNEI. This CDR3 spans 14 amino acids. CDR3 DNA sequence: TGTGCCAGCAGTGATAGCGGGCTCTCCTACGAGCAGTACTTC. It is translated as CASSDSGLSYEQYF.

This rearrangement joins TRBV28 to TRBJ2-7, with TRBD2 matching 9 bases. V shed 6 bases, J shed 2 bases, and the junction held 11 bases outside the gene matches. Germline loops: CDR1 MDHEN, CDR2 SYDVKM. CDR3 size: 16 residues. CDR3 sequence reads: CASRVAGETPPYEQYF. The CDR3 bases are TGTGCCAGCAGAGTAGCGGGAGAAACTCCCCCCTACGAGCAGTACTTC.

This chain uses TRBV6-1 with TRBJ2-7; 11 nucleotides align to TRBD1. This CDR3 is 15 amino acids long. The V gene end was trimmed by 8 bases and the J gene end by 1 base; junction bases not matched to a gene: 7. Per the germline V gene, CDR1 is MNHNS and CDR2 is SASEGT. DNA for the CDR3: TGTGCCAGCGATTCCCGGGACAGGGGGTCCTACGAGCAGTACTTC. Its translation is CASDSRDRGSYEQYF.

The chain joins TRBV11-3 to TRBJ2-2; perhaps TRBD2 as D (5 bases). Per germline, CDR1 SGHNT and CDR2 YENEEA. This CDR3 comprises 13 residues. V was clipped by 5 bases and J by 4 bases, with 8 bases between them. The CDR3 DNA sequence: TGTGCCAGCAGCCCGGACTTCACCGGGGAGCTGTTTTTT. Translating gives CASSPDFTGELFF.

This clone was recorded once. One end of the junction does not line up with germline, which may come from a read error. This chain connects TRBV28 to TRBJ1-2; D unresolved. The CDR3 runs 13 residues. Germline V CDR1 and CDR2: MDHEN, SYDVKM. CDR3 sequence (DNA): TGTGCCAGCAGTTTGGCTACTGTAGGGCCAGCTAACTTC. This gives the protein CASSLATVGPANF.

The rearrangement uses TRBV5-6 and TRBJ2-5; D gene ambiguous. The CDR3 contains 14 residues. Trimming cost V 4 bases and J 1 base, with 11 bases left between them. Germline lookup yields CDR1 SGHDT and CDR2 YYEEEE. CDR3 loop: CASSPRRAQETQYF. The DNA for the CDR3 is TGTGCCAGCAGCCCTCGACGTGCCCAAGAGACCCAGTACTTC.